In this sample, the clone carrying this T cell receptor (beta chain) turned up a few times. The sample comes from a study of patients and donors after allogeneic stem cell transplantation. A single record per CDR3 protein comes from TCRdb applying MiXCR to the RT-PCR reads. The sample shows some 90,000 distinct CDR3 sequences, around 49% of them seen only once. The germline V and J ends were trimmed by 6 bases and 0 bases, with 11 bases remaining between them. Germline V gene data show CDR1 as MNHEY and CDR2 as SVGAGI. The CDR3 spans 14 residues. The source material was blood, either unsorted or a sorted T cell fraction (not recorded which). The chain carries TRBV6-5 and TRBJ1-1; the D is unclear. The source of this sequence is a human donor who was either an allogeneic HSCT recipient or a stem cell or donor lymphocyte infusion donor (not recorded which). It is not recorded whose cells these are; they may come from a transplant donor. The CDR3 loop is CASSPSPVNTEAFF. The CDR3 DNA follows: TGTGCCAGCAGCCCTTCGCCTGTGAACACTGAAGCTTTCTTT.